Sequencing of this T cell receptor (beta chain) was carried out in a study of cytomegalovirus exposure and HLA in healthy donors. Broader study findings: Among TCR sequences, most were rare, though some public TCRs appeared in many donors. Being indistinguishable, some V segments were excluded, TRBV6-2 and TRBV6-3 among them. According to the study, roughly 160 TCR beta chains were cytomegalovirus-associated. Sequence variants that were highly shared formed a cluster that was likely a sequencing artifact.

This clone was counted a single time. Antigen: not known. The PCR was carried out with 60 Vbeta primers and 13 Jbeta primers. Only in-frame clones appear in the TCRdb table, and some are missing; sequencing was by immunoSEQ multiplex PCR. The sample holds approximately 130,000 clones; more than 80% are singletons and the top ten take 6.7%. This CDR3 region has 13 residues. Looked up from germline, CDR1 is ENHRY and CDR2 is SYGVKD. The V gene end was trimmed by 4 bases and the J gene end by 7 bases; junction bases not matched to a gene: 4. Sequenced material: PBMCs. This receptor was identified in a woman aged 25 to 39 in good health and CMV-seropositive. The chain recombines TRBV10-3 with TRBJ2-1; 7 positions match TRBD2. CDR3 DNA: TGTGCCATCAGTGGAGGACTAGATAATGAGCAGTTCTTC. This codes for CAISGGLDNEQFF.